This TCR beta chain stems from a study of blood T cell repertoires in COVID-19. Produced via immunoSEQ multiplex PCR; TCRdb's table is partial and in-frame only. The data contain under 200,000 clones, roughly 91% of them singletons. J lost 7 bases, V lost 2 bases, and 7 bases had no gene match. Looked up from germline, CDR1 is SGHAT and CDR2 is FQNNGV. The CDR3 is 14 amino acids. Sequencing was carried out using peripheral blood. This TCR was recovered from a man in his forties with active or convalescent COVID-19. The chain employs TRBV11-2 and TRBJ2-5, with TRBD2 matching 7 bases. The CDR3 DNA sequence: TGTGCCAGCAGCTTACAGCGGGGCCCGGCGACCCAGTACTTC. Its translation: CASSLQRGPATQYF.